This T cell receptor (beta chain) derives from a study of technical replicates of blood from a few donors. The data were produced by immunoSEQ multiplex PCR, yet TCRdb's version contains in-frame clones alone and is incomplete. The sample includes 91,000 or so clones, 95% of them seen just once. CDR3 length: 14 residues. Trimming took 4 bases from V and 5 from J, leaving 15 bases between them. Germline V gives CDR1 SEHNR, CDR2 FQNEAQ (reference sequence). Sequencing used T cells isolated from PBMCs. This chain connects TRBV7-9 to TRBJ2-7; D is unclear. This clonotype originated in a human donor in good health. The CDR3 bases are TGTGCCAGCAGCTCCCCCCGCGGTCTTCACGAGCAGTACTTC. Encoded protein: CASSSPRGLHEQYF. Using reference TRBV7-9 and TRBJ2-7 for the parts outside the CDR3, the full variable domain is DTGVSQNPRHKITKRGQNVTFRCDPISEHNRLYWYRQTLGQGPEFLTYFQNEAQLEKSRLLSDRFSAERPKGSFSTLEIQRTEQGDSAMYLCASSSPRGLHEQYFGPGTRLTVT.